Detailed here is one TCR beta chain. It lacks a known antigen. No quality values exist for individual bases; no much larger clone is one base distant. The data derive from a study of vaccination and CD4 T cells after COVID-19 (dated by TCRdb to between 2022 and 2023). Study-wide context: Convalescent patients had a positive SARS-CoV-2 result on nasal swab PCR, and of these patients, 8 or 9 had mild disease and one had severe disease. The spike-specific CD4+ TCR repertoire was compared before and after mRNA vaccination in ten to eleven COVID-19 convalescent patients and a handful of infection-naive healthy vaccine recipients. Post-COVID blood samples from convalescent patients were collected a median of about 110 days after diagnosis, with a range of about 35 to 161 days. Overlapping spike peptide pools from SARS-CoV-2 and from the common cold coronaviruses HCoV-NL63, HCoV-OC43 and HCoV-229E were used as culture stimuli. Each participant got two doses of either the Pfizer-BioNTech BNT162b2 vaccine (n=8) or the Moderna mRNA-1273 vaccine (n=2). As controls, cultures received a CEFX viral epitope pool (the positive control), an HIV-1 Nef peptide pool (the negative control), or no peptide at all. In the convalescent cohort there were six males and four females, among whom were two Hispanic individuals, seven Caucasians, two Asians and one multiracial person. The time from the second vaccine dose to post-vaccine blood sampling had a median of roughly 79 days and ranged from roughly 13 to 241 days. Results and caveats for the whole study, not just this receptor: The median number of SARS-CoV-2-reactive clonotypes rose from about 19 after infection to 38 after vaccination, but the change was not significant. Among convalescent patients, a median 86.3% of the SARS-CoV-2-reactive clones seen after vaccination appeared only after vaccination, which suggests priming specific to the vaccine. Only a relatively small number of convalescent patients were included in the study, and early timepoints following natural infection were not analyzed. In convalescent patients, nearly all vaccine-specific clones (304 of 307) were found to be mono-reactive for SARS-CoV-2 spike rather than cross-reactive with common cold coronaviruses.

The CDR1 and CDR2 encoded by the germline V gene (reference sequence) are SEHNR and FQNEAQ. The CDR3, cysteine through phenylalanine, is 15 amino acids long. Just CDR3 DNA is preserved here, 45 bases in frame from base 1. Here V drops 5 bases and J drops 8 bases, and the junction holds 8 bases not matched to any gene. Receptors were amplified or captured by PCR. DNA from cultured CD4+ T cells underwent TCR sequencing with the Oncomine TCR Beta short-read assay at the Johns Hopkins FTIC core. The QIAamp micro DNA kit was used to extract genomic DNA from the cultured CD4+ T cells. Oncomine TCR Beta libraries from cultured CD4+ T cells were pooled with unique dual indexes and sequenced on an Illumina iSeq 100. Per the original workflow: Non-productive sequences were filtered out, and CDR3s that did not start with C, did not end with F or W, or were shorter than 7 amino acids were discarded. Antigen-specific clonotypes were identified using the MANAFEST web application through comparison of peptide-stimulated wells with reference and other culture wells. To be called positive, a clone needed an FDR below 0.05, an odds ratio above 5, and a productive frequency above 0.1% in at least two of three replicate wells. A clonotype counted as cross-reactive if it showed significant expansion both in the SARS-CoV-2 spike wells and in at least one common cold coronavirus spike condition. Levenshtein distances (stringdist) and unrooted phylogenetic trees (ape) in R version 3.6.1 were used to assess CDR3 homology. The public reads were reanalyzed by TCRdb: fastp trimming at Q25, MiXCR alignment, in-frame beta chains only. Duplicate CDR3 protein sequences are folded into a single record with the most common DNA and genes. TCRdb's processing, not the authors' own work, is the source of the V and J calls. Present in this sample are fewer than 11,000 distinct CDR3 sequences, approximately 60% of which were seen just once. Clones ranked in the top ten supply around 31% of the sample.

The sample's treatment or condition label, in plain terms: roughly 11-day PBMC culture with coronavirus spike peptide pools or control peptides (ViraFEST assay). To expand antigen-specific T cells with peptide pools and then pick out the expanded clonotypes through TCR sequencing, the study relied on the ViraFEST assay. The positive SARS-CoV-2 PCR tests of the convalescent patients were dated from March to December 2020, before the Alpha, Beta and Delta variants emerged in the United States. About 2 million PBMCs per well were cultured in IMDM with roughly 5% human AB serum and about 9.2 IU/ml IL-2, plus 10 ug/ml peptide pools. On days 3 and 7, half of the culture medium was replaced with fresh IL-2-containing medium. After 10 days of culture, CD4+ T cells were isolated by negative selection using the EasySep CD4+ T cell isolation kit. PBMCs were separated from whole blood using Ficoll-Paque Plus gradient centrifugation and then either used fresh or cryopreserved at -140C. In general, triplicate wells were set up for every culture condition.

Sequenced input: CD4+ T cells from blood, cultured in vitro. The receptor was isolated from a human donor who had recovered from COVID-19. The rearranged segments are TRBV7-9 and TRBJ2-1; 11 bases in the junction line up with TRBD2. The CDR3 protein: CASSTGTSGLDEQFF. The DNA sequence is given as TGTGCCAGCAGCACCGGGACTAGCGGACTCGATGAGCAGTTCTTC.